What follows are 10 T cell receptor beta chains derived from one specimen sequenced in a study of CD8 T cells in Susac syndrome. Reverse transcription used about 0.45 to 1 ug RNA and random hexamers. TCRdb reprocessed the immunoSEQ multiplex PCR reads with MiXCR, giving one entry per CDR3 protein. The sample yields approximately 280,000 distinct CDR3 sequences, around 84% seen once. Sequencing input: CD8+ T cells from PBMCs. The source is a human donor with multiple sclerosis.

This sequence joins TRBV13 and TRBJ1-1; maybe TRBD1 (5 bases). The V gene's germline CDR1 is PRHDT and CDR2 FYEKMQ (reference sequence). CDR3 length equals 15 residues. V dropped 7 bases and J dropped 5 bases, with 20 bases sitting between them. In DNA form, the CDR3 reads TGTGCCAGCACCCGACCCCAGGGCGGATTGACTGAAGCTTTCTTT. Amino acids: CASTRPQGGLTEAFF.

This clonotype was observed a handful of times. This chain joins TRBV5-1 and TRBJ1-1; maybe TRBD1 (6 bases). Germline lookup yields CDR1 SGHRS and CDR2 YFSETQ. Trimming shortened V by 4 bases and J by 8 bases, and 21 bases separated the two germline ends. The CDR3 sequence is 15 residues long. The CDR3 region has the DNA TGCGCCAGCAGCGCCACACCCCCGGGACATCCAGAAGCTTTCTTT. Translating gives CASSATPPGHPEAFF.

This clonotype was seen more than once but under ten times. V is TRBV12-3 or TRBV12-4 and J is TRBJ2-1; the D is unclear. The V end was cut by 3 bases, the J end by 3 bases, with 6 bases between. The CDR3 has 13 amino acids. The DNA of the CDR3 is TGTGCCAGCAGTTTTGCCGGCTACAATGAGCAGTTCTTC. Protein: CASSFAGYNEQFF.

The chain recombines TRBV13 with TRBJ2-5; 7 positions match TRBD2. J lost 4 bases, V lost 6 bases, and 11 bases had no gene match. The V gene's germline CDR1 is PRHDT and CDR2 FYEKMQ (reference sequence). The CDR3 loop spans 15 amino acids. The CDR3 region has the DNA TGTGCCAGCAGGGAAGCGGGATCGGTTAGAGAGACCCAGTACTTC. It yields the protein CASREAGSVRETQYF.

Here the CDR3 DNA reads TGCAGTGCTAGAGATATAGCGGGAGGCCTCACCGGGGAGCTGTTTTTT. Protein product: CSARDIAGGLTGELFF. The chain joins TRBV20-1 to TRBJ2-2; 10 nucleotides line up with TRBD2. Germline V gene sequence: CDR1 DFQATT, CDR2 SNEGSKA (reference sequence). V lost 0 bases and J lost 4; bases outside the gene matches: 5. This CDR3 has 16 residues.

The chain couples TRBV27 to TRBJ2-1; possible D gene TRBD2, 5 bases. Germline CDR1 and CDR2: MNHEY and SMNVEV (reference sequence). This CDR3 is 14 amino acids long. V was cut by 0 bases and J by 4 bases, with 7 bases left in between. The CDR3 protein is CASSLSGMYNEQFF. CDR3 bases: TGTGCCAGCAGTTTATCCGGGATGTACAATGAGCAGTTCTTC.

This clonotype occurred a few times. The chain uses TRBV13 and TRBJ2-7; D possibly corresponds to TRBD1 (6 bases). The germline CDR1 and CDR2 sequences are PRHDT and FYEKMQ (reference sequence). V was pared by 3 bases and J by 0 bases, with 9 bases between. The CDR3 length is 14 residues. The CDR3 region has the DNA TGTGCCAGCAGCTTTCGGACAGCCTCCTACGAGCAGTACTTC. Translation: CASSFRTASYEQYF.

The chain uses TRBV10-3 and TRBJ1-2; D gene ambiguous. Germline V lookup: CDR1 ENHRY, CDR2 SYGVKD. The V gene lost 4 bases and the J gene lost 6 bases, with 12 bases spanning the gap. This CDR3 is built from 13 residues. The chain's CDR3 is CAISGSTEDGYTF. The DNA of the CDR3 is TGTGCCATCAGTGGGTCGACGGAAGATGGCTACACCTTC.

The chain couples TRBV19 to TRBJ2-2, with a weak D call TRBD1 (6 bases). Germline loops: CDR1 LNHDA, CDR2 SQIVND (reference sequence). The CDR3 consists of 15 residues. With 3 bases removed from V and 4 bases from J, the gap between germline ends came to 12 bases. The CDR3 is CASSIAGEGTGELFF. CDR3 sequence (DNA): TGTGCCAGTAGTATTGCAGGGGAAGGCACCGGGGAGCTGTTTTTT.

The chain recombines TRBV5-5 with TRBJ2-2; D remains ambiguous. Germline values: CDR1 SGHKS, CDR2 YYEKEE (reference sequence). V shed 0 bases and J shed 5 bases, with 5 bases lying between them. CDR3 size: 13 residues. As DNA, the CDR3 is TGTGCCAGCAGCTTGGGACCGACCGGGGAGCTGTTTTTT. It yields the protein CASSLGPTGELFF.